This note documents a single T cell receptor beta chain sequence. Its antigen is unidentified. V was pared by 2 bases and J by 4 bases, with 11 bases between. The CDR3 covers 14 residues. Germline loops: CDR1 KGHSH, CDR2 LQKENI. The data stem from a study of cytomegalovirus exposure and HLA in healthy donors. The study's findings and limits: From TCR beta sequences, most subjects' HLA-A and HLA-B alleles were reportedly predicted accurately. When a later analysis compared HLA-associated TCR beta chains with equally common others, the HLA-associated chains turned out to be more clonally expanded and to have lower generation probabilities. An analysis that came later showed most CMV-associated TCR beta chains appearing HLA-restricted.

Those who donated were healthy bone marrow donors. PCR involved 60 Vbeta and 13 Jbeta primers. This table comes from immunoSEQ multiplex PCR, and its TCRdb copy is limited to in-frame clones, with some not included. Of 150,000 or so clones in the sample, about 80% were seen once. Sequencing used PBMCs. The TCR was taken from a man aged 50 to 59 in good health and CMV-seropositive. The chain couples TRBV18 to TRBJ1-1, with TRBD1 as a possible D gene (5 bases). The CDR3 DNA sequence: TGTGCCAGCTCACCATCGCAGGGTGGCACTGAAGCTTTCTTT. Translating it yields CASSPSQGGTEAFF. The variable domain in full, with the rest retrieved from reference TRBV18 and TRBJ1-1, is NAGVMQNPRHLVRRRGQEARLRCSPMKGHSHVYWYRQLPEEGLKFMVYLQKENIIDESGMPKERFSAEFPKEGPSILRIQQVVRGDSAAYFCASSPSQGGTEAFFGQGTRLTVV.